This T cell receptor (beta chain) was recorded in a study of blood T cell repertoires in COVID-19. As for the study in general: Samples of COVID-19 (acute and convalescent) were obtained from the United States, Italy and Spain. Sample material is recorded as cDNA or gDNA derived from T cells, B-cell-depleted T cells, or PBMCs.

Per germline, CDR1 SGHRS and CDR2 YFSETQ. This CDR3 comprises 16 residues. Trimming shortened V by 8 bases and J by 1 base, and 21 bases separated the two germline ends. Sequenced by immunoSEQ multiplex PCR; TCRdb stores in-frame clones only, minus some. The data show 300,000 to 400,000 clones, approximately 91% seen once. This receptor was obtained from a woman between 65 and 79 years old with COVID-19, enrolled during active disease. The rearrangement joins TRBV5-1 to TRBJ1-1; D is unclear. The sequencing sample was made of peripheral blood. The CDR3 sequence: CASYPVQFSTNTEAFF. The CDR3 bases are TGCGCCAGTTACCCCGTACAGTTTTCTACGAACACTGAAGCTTTCTTT.